One TCR beta chain is described in this entry. The sample belongs to a study of blood T cell repertoires in COVID-19. Study-level information: Sources were T cells, B-cell-depleted T cells, or PBMCs; the material itself was cDNA or gDNA.

Only in-frame clones appear in the TCRdb table, and some are missing; sequencing was by immunoSEQ multiplex PCR. The sample has approximately 350,000 clones, 89% seen once. The junction had 13 bases not matched to a gene; V was cut back by 1 base and J by 3 bases. Germline loops: CDR1 SGHTS, CDR2 YDEGEE. The CDR3 is made up of 18 amino acids. The sequence came from a man in his forties with acute or convalescent COVID-19. Sequencing was performed on peripheral blood. This sequence joins TRBV5-8 and TRBJ2-1; 7 bases fit TRBD2. CDR3 in amino acids: CASSLRFSFQRDYNEQFF. CDR3 DNA: TGTGCCAGCAGCTTGAGATTCTCGTTCCAGCGGGACTACAATGAGCAGTTCTTC.